The 31 T cell receptor beta chains presented below share a single source sample, sequenced in a study of T cell responses to AZD1222 COVID-19 vaccine. TCRdb keeps only in-frame clones here, not all; method: immunoSEQ multiplex PCR. The sample yields 150,000 to 200,000 clones, roughly 92% seen once. The input for sequencing was peripheral blood, taken 28 days after the second AZD1222 dose. The receptor set was obtained from an adult who received the AZD1222 COVID-19 vaccine.

The chain is built from TRBV18 and TRBJ2-1; 7 bases are a match to TRBD1. The CDR3 loop spans 14 amino acids. CDR1 is KGHSH, CDR2 LQKENI, per germline. V trimming: 2 bases; J trimming: 6 bases; junction bases outside the gene matches: 4. The DNA of the CDR3 is TGTGCCAGCTCACCAGATAGGACAGGCAATGAGCAGTTCTTC. Protein product: CASSPDRTGNEQFF. Full variable domain (remainder filled in from reference TRBV18 and TRBJ2-1): NAGVMQNPRHLVRRRGQEARLRCSPMKGHSHVYWYRQLPEEGLKFMVYLQKENIIDESGMPKERFSAEFPKEGPSILRIQQVVRGDSAAYFCASSPDRTGNEQFFGPGTRLTVL.

The table lists this clone with a count of one. The CDR3: CASSSDSPATNEKLFF. CDR3 nucleotides: TGTGCCAGCAGCTCCGACAGCCCGGCAACTAATGAAAAACTGTTTTTT. The chain carries TRBV7-9 and TRBJ1-4, with D perhaps matching TRBD1 (5 bases). Trimming removed 4 bases at V and 0 bases at J, with 12 bases between. CDR1 is SEHNR and CDR2 is FQNEAQ in the germline V gene (reference sequence). This CDR3 is 16 amino acids long.

V gene TRBV5-1 combines with J gene TRBJ1-1; D perhaps matches TRBD1 (6 bases). This CDR3 is 16 amino acids long. Looked up from germline, CDR1 is SGHRS and CDR2 is YFSETQ. V dropped 0 bases and J dropped 0 bases, with 12 bases sitting between them. The chain's CDR3 is CASSLVTGILNTEAFF. The CDR3 coding sequence is TGCGCCAGCAGCTTGGTCACAGGGATACTGAACACTGAAGCTTTCTTT.

The V gene is TRBV27, the J gene TRBJ2-2; 10 bases map to TRBD2. Germline V lookup: CDR1 MNHEY, CDR2 SMNVEV (reference sequence). This CDR3 is 20 amino acids long. The V gene end was trimmed by 3 bases and the J gene end by 6 bases; junction bases not matched to a gene: 19. CDR3 bases: TGTGCCAGCAGTTTTAAACCCCCCCCGATAGCGGGAGGAAGTGCCGGGGAGCTGTTTTTT. Translating gives CASSFKPPPIAGGSAGELFF.

CDR3 in DNA: TGTGCCAGCAGCCAAGGGAACGGAGCCTACAATCAGCCCCAGCATTTT. Translated, it gives CASSQGNGAYNQPQHF. The V and J genes are TRBV3-1 (or the pseudogene TRBV3-2) and TRBJ1-5; D is uncertain. V gave up 1 base and J gave up 3 bases, with 13 bases separating them. The V gene's germline CDR1 is LGHDT and CDR2 YNNKEL (reference sequence). The CDR3 loop spans 16 amino acids.

The chain couples TRBV10-3 to TRBJ1-2, with 7 positions matching TRBD1. The V gene's germline CDR1 is ENHRY and CDR2 SYGVKD. V was clipped by 5 bases and J by 7 bases; unmatched bases: 7. The CDR3 extends over 13 amino acids. CDR3 nucleotides: TGTGCCATCAGTCGACAGGGTACCATTGGCTACACCTTC. It specifies CAISRQGTIGYTF.

V is TRBV6-6 and J is TRBJ2-2, with a weak D call TRBD1 (6 bases). CDR3 length equals 15 residues. Germline lookup yields CDR1 MNHNY and CDR2 SVGAGI (reference sequence). Trimming shortened V by 4 bases and J by 0 bases, and 9 bases separated the two germline ends. This chain's CDR3 is CASSWDIANTGELFF. CDR3 coding DNA: TGTGCCAGCAGTTGGGACATCGCGAACACCGGGGAGCTGTTTTTT.

CDR3 bases: TGCGCCAGCAGCCAACGAGGACCGCTAGCGGGGAGCTCCTACAATGAGCAGTTCTTC. Its protein is CASSQRGPLAGSSYNEQFF. The chain uses TRBV4-1 and TRBJ2-1; TRBD2 aligns across 9 bases. The CDR3 runs 19 residues. CDR1 MGHRA and CDR2 YSYEKL come from the germline V gene. The trim removed 2 bases at V and 0 bases at J, leaving 11 bases unmatched.

J is TRBJ2-5 and V is TRBV6-1; D call uncertain. This CDR3 has 14 residues. The germline gives CDR1 MNHNS, CDR2 SASEGT. V was clipped by 1 base and J by 2 bases, with 8 bases between them. The CDR3 region is CASSEGGSQETQYF. In DNA, the CDR3 is TGTGCCAGCAGTGAAGGGGGATCACAAGAGACCCAGTACTTC.

This clone was recorded at least ten times. The chain is built from TRBV19 and TRBJ2-7; 13 bases align to TRBD2. The CDR3 runs 20 residues. The germline V gene encodes CDR1 LNHDA and CDR2 SQIVND (reference sequence). Trimming cost V 3 bases and J 2 bases; bases outside gene matches: 16. CDR3: CASSIYAGLAGEQKAYEQYF. The CDR3 DNA reads as TGTGCCAGTAGTATTTACGCCGGACTAGCGGGAGAACAGAAGGCCTACGAGCAGTACTTC.

The chain joins TRBV5-5 to TRBJ1-5; no reliable D call. The CDR3 has 15 amino acids. V was pared by 0 bases and J by 0 bases, with 7 bases between. Germline lookup yields CDR1 SGHKS and CDR2 YYEKEE (reference sequence). The CDR3 coding sequence is TGTGCCAGCAGCTTGGGGACGGTTAGCAATCAGCCCCAGCATTTT. It codes for CASSLGTVSNQPQHF.

The J gene is TRBJ1-4, the V gene TRBV5-1, with 9 bases aligning to TRBD1. Germline values: CDR1 SGHRS, CDR2 YFSETQ. The CDR3 is 16 amino acids. The J segment lost 5 bases and the V segment lost 0 bases, leaving 5 bases of the junction unmatched. CDR3 sequence: CASSLGDRAKNEKLFF. The DNA for the CDR3 is TGCGCCAGCAGCTTGGGGGACAGGGCGAAAAATGAAAAACTGTTTTTT. Supplemented by reference TRBV5-1 and TRBJ1-4, the full variable domain reads KAGVTQTPRYLIKTRGQQVTLSCSPISGHRSVSWYQQTPGQGLQFLFEYFSETQRNKGNFPGRFSGRQFSNSRSEMNVSTLELGDSALYLCASSLGDRAKNEKLFFGSGTQLSVL.

The J gene is TRBJ2-1, the V gene TRBV5-1; D is possibly TRBD1 (5 bases). CDR3 length equals 18 residues. V was trimmed by 4 bases and J by 0 bases, leaving 20 bases between them. Germline V gives CDR1 SGHRS, CDR2 YFSETQ. The CDR3 loop reads CASSLDGQGISSYNEQFF. CDR3 DNA: TGCGCCAGCAGCCTAGACGGCCAGGGAATTAGCTCCTACAATGAGCAGTTCTTC.

V gene TRBV29-1 combines with J gene TRBJ1-1; unclear D gene. V was cut by 4 bases and J by 4 bases, with 10 bases left in between. Looked up from germline, CDR1 is SQVTM and CDR2 is ANQGSEA. The CDR3 has 12 amino acids. CDR3 bases: TGCAGCGTTGGGATGAAACCCACTGAAGCTTTCTTT. It specifies CSVGMKPTEAFF.

Only one count was recorded for this clone. In DNA, the CDR3 is TGTGCCAGCTCGCCCACCGGGACAGAATATGGCTACACCTTC. It is translated as CASSPTGTEYGYTF. This chain joins TRBV18 and TRBJ1-2; 7 positions agree with TRBD1. This CDR3 contains 14 residues. Germline V gives CDR1 KGHSH, CDR2 LQKENI. J gave up 5 bases and V 6 bases, and 9 bases lay outside the gene matches.

This chain joins TRBV9 and TRBJ1-1; D is perhaps TRBD1 (6 bases). The germline V and J ends were trimmed by 6 bases and 0 bases, with 12 bases remaining between them. The germline V gene encodes CDR1 SGDLS and CDR2 YYNGEE. The CDR3 runs to 14 residues. CDR3: CASTTGTLNTEAFF. Written as DNA, the CDR3 is TGTGCCAGCACCACAGGGACCTTGAACACTGAAGCTTTCTTT.

The rearrangement joins TRBV3-1 (or the pseudogene TRBV3-2) to TRBJ2-1; TRBD2 aligns across 7 bases. CDR1 and CDR2 from the germline V gene are LGHDT and YNNKEL (reference sequence). The CDR3 contains 19 residues. The ends lost 5 bases at V and 0 bases at J; junction bases unmatched: 16. The CDR3 is CASSSKRGGRGGSYNEQFF. The CDR3 bases are TGTGCCAGCAGCTCGAAAAGGGGAGGGCGGGGCGGCTCCTACAATGAGCAGTTCTTC.

This chain uses TRBV4-1 with TRBJ1-3, with D unclear. Germline V gene lookup returns CDR1 MGHRA and CDR2 YSYEKL. The CDR3 totals 17 residues. The V end lost 0 bases, the J end lost 4 bases, and 16 bases lay between the germline ends. The CDR3 DNA reads as TGCGCCAGCAGCCAAGATGGGCCGGGGTTGTGGGGAAACACCATATATTTT. Translation: CASSQDGPGLWGNTIYF.

The CDR3 DNA sequence: TGTGCCAGCAGTCCGCGAGGAGATTACACTGAAGCTTTCTTT. As protein: CASSPRGDYTEAFF. The genes are TRBV28 and TRBJ1-1; D not resolved. The CDR3 length is 14 residues. Germline V lookup: CDR1 MDHEN, CDR2 SYDVKM. Deletions cut 5 bases from V and 3 bases from J, with 13 bases between.

J is TRBJ2-3 and V is TRBV11-2; perhaps TRBD2 as D (6 bases). Germline V CDR1 and CDR2: SGHAT, FQNNGV. Trimming stripped 5 bases from V and 4 bases from J, with 16 bases between. The length of the CDR3 is 15 residues. CDR3 in DNA: TGTGCCAGCAGCCCCGGATACGGGAGCGCAGATACGCAGTATTTT. This translates into CASSPGYGSADTQYF.

V is TRBV29-1 and J is TRBJ1-2; a possible D gene is TRBD1 (5 bases). V dropped 2 bases and J dropped 0 bases, with 13 bases sitting between them. The V gene's germline CDR1 is SQVTM and CDR2 ANQGSEA. The CDR3 has 15 residues. The CDR3 region is CSVEWWSGPNYGYTF. The CDR3 DNA follows: TGCAGCGTTGAATGGTGGTCAGGGCCTAACTATGGCTACACCTTC.

To note about this clone: One junction end does not reproduce the germline sequence, and a read error may be involved. The chain recombines TRBV6-1 with TRBJ1-4, with D perhaps TRBD1 (6 bases). Looked up from germline, CDR1 is MNHNS and CDR2 is SASEGT. The CDR3 contains 12 residues. CDR3 protein: CASSEGGEKLFF. CDR3 nucleotide sequence: TGTGCCAGCAGCGAAGGGGGAGAAAAACTGTTTTTT.

This sequence joins TRBV6-2 or TRBV6-3 and TRBJ1-2, with a possible D match to TRBD1 (5 bases). V was trimmed by 2 bases and J by 5 bases, leaving 6 bases between them. Germline lookup yields CDR1 MNHEY and CDR2 SVGEGT. The CDR3 runs 12 residues. CDR3 nucleotide sequence: TGTGCCAGCAGTTACGGGGGGTATGGCTACACCTTC. Its protein product is CASSYGGYGYTF.

The gene calls are TRBV11-3 and TRBJ2-3; D ambiguous. Germline V CDR1 and CDR2: SGHNT, YENEEA. The ends were cut back, 1 base at V and 2 bases at J, with 7 bases in the middle. The CDR3 is 14 amino acids. CDR3 sequence: CASSLGPNTDTQYF. CDR3 nucleotide sequence: TGTGCCAGCAGCTTAGGACCAAACACAGATACGCAGTATTTT. Looking up the rest from reference TRBV11-3 and TRBJ2-3 gives the full variable domain: EAGVVQSPRYKIIEKKQPVAFWCNPISGHNTLYWYLQNLGQGPELLIRYENEEAVDDSQLPKDRFSAERLKGVDSTLKIQPAELGDSAVYLCASSLGPNTDTQYFGPGTRLTVL.

The chain recombines TRBV30 with TRBJ1-4; D ambiguous. There are 16 residues in the CDR3. V lost 1 base and J 1 base, leaving 13 bases between the germline ends. Germline V gene data show CDR1 as GTSNPN and CDR2 as SVGIG (reference sequence). DNA of the CDR3: TGTGCCTGGAGTGGCCCCGGGCGGGGAACTAATGAAAAACTGTTTTTT. Protein sequence: CAWSGPGRGTNEKLFF.

This sequence joins TRBV11-2 and TRBJ2-1; 12 bases map to TRBD2. Trimming cost V 6 bases and J 5 bases; bases outside gene matches: 5. Looked up from germline, CDR1 is SGHAT and CDR2 is FQNNGV. The CDR3 extends over 15 amino acids. For the CDR3, the DNA is TGTGCCAGCAGACACACTAGCGGGGGGAACAATGAGCAGTTCTTC. Residues: CASRHTSGGNNEQFF.

J is TRBJ2-5 and V is TRBV29-1; TRBD2 might be the D (5 bases). V was shortened by 0 bases and J by 1 base, with 12 bases between the two germline ends. CDR1 is SQVTM and CDR2 is ANQGSEA in the germline V gene. This CDR3 spans 15 amino acids. This CDR3 is CSVEEVRAGQETQYF. The DNA for the CDR3 is TGCAGCGTTGAAGAGGTGAGGGCAGGCCAAGAGACCCAGTACTTC.

The V call is TRBV18, the J call TRBJ1-1; D gene uncertain. CDR1 and CDR2 (germline): KGHSH, LQKENI. V was pared by 6 bases and J by 0 bases, with 8 bases between. The CDR3 is made up of 13 amino acids. DNA for the CDR3: TGTGCCAGCTCCTACGACCTGAACACTGAAGCTTTCTTT. Protein product: CASSYDLNTEAFF.

The chain has TRBV18 and TRBJ1-1; 7 positions match TRBD1. The junction had 6 bases not matched to a gene; V was cut back by 5 bases and J by 6 bases. Germline V CDR1 and CDR2: KGHSH, LQKENI. This CDR3 is 13 amino acids long. DNA for the CDR3: TGTGCCAGCTCATCCGACAGGGCAGCTGAAGCTTTCTTT. Protein: CASSSDRAAEAFF.

The V call is TRBV12-3 or TRBV12-4, the J call TRBJ2-7, with D unclear. The CDR3 extends over 13 amino acids. The V end lost 6 bases, the J end lost 6 bases, and 15 bases lay between the germline ends. DNA of the CDR3: TGTGCCAGCAGCGAGGCGTGGTCCCGCGAGCAGTACTTC. Its protein is CASSEAWSREQYF.

This clone occurred once. This sequence joins TRBV4-1 and TRBJ1-1; D might be TRBD1 (5 bases). V lost 3 bases to trimming and J lost 1 base, with 12 bases between them. Germline V gives CDR1 MGHRA, CDR2 YSYEKL. The CDR3 covers 15 residues. The CDR3 sequence is CASSHGVGANTEAFF. CDR3 DNA sequence: TGCGCCAGCAGCCACGGTGTCGGGGCGAACACTGAAGCTTTCTTT.